These T cell receptor beta chains were read from a single sample in a study of shared clonotypes between healthy human individuals. The table came from immunoSEQ multiplex PCR; TCRdb's copy has only in-frame clones and leaves some out. This table has some 500,000 clones, roughly 78% appearing once. The sample taken for sequencing was PBMCs. The source is a woman aged 40 to 49 in good health. Some clones in this sample may be carry-over from other donors' samples. The CDR3 runs from the conserved cysteine through the conserved F or W. D genes are given only for firm matches. For some rows the clone size is stated as once, few or many, or as a class when expanded; others skip it.

abundance	v_gene	j_gene	d_gene	CDR3nt	CDR3aa
-	TRBV7-8	TRBJ2-3	-	TGTGCCAGCAGCAAACCAGCACGGGAACTCACAGATACGCAGTATTTT	CASSKPARELTDTQYF
-	TRBV28	TRBJ2-7	TRBD2	TGTGCCAGCAGTGTTAGACTAGCGGGGGCCTACGAGCAGTACTTC	CASSVRLAGAYEQYF
-	TRBV19	TRBJ1-2	-	TGTGCCAGTAGTATCGGAGGGAGATTCTATGGCTACACCTTC	CASSIGGRFYGYTF
few	TRBV7-9	TRBJ1-2	TRBD1	TGTGCCAGCAGCTTAAACCCGACAGGGGGGAAAGATGGCTACACCTTC	CASSLNPTGGKDGYTF
-	TRBV2	TRBJ1-3	TRBD1	TGTGCCAGCAGTCAACAGGGGTCTGGAAACACCATATATTTT	CASSQQGSGNTIYF
-	TRBV15	TRBJ2-7	TRBD1	TGTGCCACCAGCAGAATGGGGCAGGGGGCACACGAGCAGTACTTC	CATSRMGQGAHEQYF
-	TRBV30	TRBJ2-7	-	TGTGCCTTCACAGGAACCTACGAGCAGTACTTC	CAFTGTYEQYF
-	TRBV6-1	TRBJ2-7	TRBD2	TGTGAATCAAAAGCGGGGGACAAAACCTACGAGCAGTACTTC	CESKAGDKTYEQYF
once	TRBV28	TRBJ2-7	TRBD1	TGTGCCAGCAGGACAGGGGGCGCCTACGAGCAGTACTTC	CASRTGGAYEQYF
-	TRBV6-5	TRBJ2-2	TRBD2	TGTGCCAGCAGCCGCACTAGCGTGAACACCGGGGAGCTGTTTTTT	CASSRTSVNTGELFF
-	TRBV18	TRBJ1-5	-	TGTGCCAGCTCACCAGGTAGGGTCAAGACACAGGACGGCAATCAGCCCCAGCATTTT	CASSPGRVKTQDGNQPQHF
-	TRBV6-4	TRBJ2-2	-	TGTGCCAGCAGTGACGCCGGAGGGGGGCCCGGGGAGCTGTTTTTT	CASSDAGGGPGELFF
-	TRBV6-6	TRBJ2-2	-	TGTGCCAGCAGCCCAGCGGAGGCCGGGGAGCTGTTTTTT	CASSPAEAGELFF
-	TRBV19	TRBJ2-6	-	TGTGCCAGTAGTTACCGGGCCGTTACTAGGGCCAACGTCCTGACTTTC	CASSYRAVTRANVLTF
few	TRBV6-4	TRBJ2-1	TRBD2	TGTGCCAGCAGTGACTCGAGCCGGGAGGGCCCCACGGGCGAGCAGTTCTTC	CASSDSSREGPTGEQFF
-	TRBV29-1	TRBJ2-2	TRBD2	TGCAGCGTTGGGTCAACTAGCGGGCCAACCGGGGAGCTGTTTTTT	CSVGSTSGPTGELFF
once	TRBV25-1	TRBJ2-5	-	TGTGCCAGCAGGGACCTAGGGAAAGGAGAGACCCAGTACTTC	CASRDLGKGETQYF
-	TRBV18	TRBJ2-6	-	TGTGCCAGCTCACCAGAGGGGGGGTACTCTGGGGCCAACGTCCTGACTTTC	CASSPEGGYSGANVLTF
-	TRBV15	TRBJ2-7	-	TGTGCCACCAGCAGAGAAACCGGGACATGGCCGTACTTC	CATSRETGTWPYF
-	TRBV10-3	TRBJ2-3	-	TGTGCCATCAGGGACACAGATACGCAGTATTTT	CAIRDTDTQYF
once	TRBV19	TRBJ2-1	TRBD2	TGTGCCAGTAGTATAGCGGCTAGCGGGATCCCCTACAATGAGCAGTTCTTC	CASSIAASGIPYNEQFF
once	TRBV28	TRBJ2-1	-	TGTGCCAGCAGTTCCCCAGGGGTAAAGGAGCAGTTCTTC	CASSSPGVKEQFF
-	TRBV10-3	TRBJ2-3	-	TGTGCCATCAGTGATAAAGGTTCGGATACGCAGTATTTT	CAISDKGSDTQYF
few	TRBV5-1	TRBJ2-7	-	TGCGCCAGCAGCTTGGCCGGCAGCTACGAGCAGTACTTC	CASSLAGSYEQYF